These 8 T cell receptor beta chains were sequenced from one sample in a study of T cell repertoires in cytomegalovirus infection. TCRdb recomputed calls from the reads with MiXCR, one row per CDR3 protein. The sample holds 150,000 to 200,000 distinct CDR3 sequences, 28% seen once. The specimen was PBMCs. Source of these receptors: a human donor in good health (CMV status not recorded). Some clones in this sample may be carry-over from other donors' samples.

This rearrangement joins TRBV25-1 to TRBJ2-1; D unclear. Trimming removed 4 bases at V and 10 bases at J, with 17 bases between. The germline V gene has CDR1 MGHDK and CDR2 SYGVNS. CDR3 length: 14 residues. CDR3: CASSAPYRAWEQFF. DNA for the CDR3: TGTGCCAGCAGTGCTCCCTACCGAGCGTGGGAGCAGTTCTTC.

This chain links TRBV19 with TRBJ2-1; 7 bases fit TRBD2. The J segment lost 3 bases and the V segment lost 3 bases, leaving 5 bases of the junction unmatched. This CDR3 spans 15 amino acids. Germline CDR1 is LNHDA and CDR2 is SQIVND (reference sequence). The CDR3 region is CASSIAGVVYNEQFF. The DNA of the CDR3 is TGTGCCAGTAGTATTGCGGGGGTCGTCTACAATGAGCAGTTCTTC.

This clonotype was counted a few times. The rearrangement joins TRBV12-3 or TRBV12-4 to TRBJ1-5, with D perhaps TRBD1 (6 bases). This CDR3 spans 16 amino acids. The germline V and J ends were trimmed by 5 bases and 7 bases, with 21 bases remaining between them. In DNA form, the CDR3 reads TGTGCCAGCAGTCCCTACCTGGGGTCTGGGGGCCAGCCCCAGCATTTT. Protein sequence: CASSPYLGSGGQPQHF.

This rearrangement joins TRBV12-3 or TRBV12-4 to TRBJ1-6; 9 positions agree with TRBD1. This CDR3 contains 20 residues. The V gene end was trimmed by 3 bases and the J gene end by 4 bases; junction bases not matched to a gene: 16. CDR3 nucleotide sequence: TGTGCCAGCAGTTTCGTCACGGGACAGGGCCTAAATTTTTATAATTCACCCCTCCACTTT. It codes for CASSFVTGQGLNFYNSPLHF.

The chain has TRBV12-3 or TRBV12-4 and TRBJ2-7; 12 bases align to TRBD1. V was clipped by 5 bases and J by 4 bases; unmatched bases: 9. The CDR3 extends over 16 amino acids. CDR3 sequence: CASSPGTGGHLYEQYF. CDR3 nucleotides: TGTGCCAGCAGTCCAGGGACAGGGGGCCACCTTTACGAGCAGTACTTC.

The chain has TRBV5-1 and TRBJ1-4; a possible D gene is TRBD1 (6 bases). The CDR3 contains 14 residues. The germline gives CDR1 SGHRS, CDR2 YFSETQ. With 3 bases removed from V and 4 bases from J, the gap between germline ends came to 10 bases. The CDR3 loop reads CASSSGANNEKLFF. The CDR3 DNA sequence: TGCGCCAGCAGCTCAGGGGCGAATAATGAAAAACTGTTTTTT.

This clonotype was seen a handful of times. V gene TRBV20-1 combines with J gene TRBJ2-5; D could derive from TRBD1 or TRBD2 (5 bases each). Germline loops: CDR1 DFQATT, CDR2 SNEGSKA (reference sequence). The CDR3 is made up of 12 amino acids. V lost 6 bases and J lost 5, with 13 bases in between. The DNA for the CDR3 is TGCAGTGCCTGGGACGAGGGGGAGACCCAGTACTTC. It yields the protein CSAWDEGETQYF.

This sequence joins TRBV20-1 and TRBJ2-7; TRBD1 matches at 10 bases. Germline CDR1 and CDR2: DFQATT and SNEGSKA (reference sequence). This CDR3 region has 14 residues. Losses at the gene ends were 0 bases for V and 4 bases for J; bases not matched to a gene: 3. CDR3 in DNA: TGCAGTGCTAGAGAGCGGGACAGGGGATACGAGCAGTACTTC. Translated: CSARERDRGYEQYF.